This passage covers 25 T cell receptor beta chains from one sample sequenced in a study of EBV T-cell therapy then PD-1 blockade in nasopharyngeal carcinoma. These receptors' targets are unknown. The data were produced by immunoSEQ multiplex PCR, yet TCRdb's version contains in-frame clones alone and is incomplete. The table lists roughly 20,000 clones, approximately 88% of them singletons. Specified treatment: AdE1-LMPpoly-expanded autologous EBV-specific T-cell therapy followed by anti-PD-1 nivolumab. This material consisted of CD8+ T cells from blood, taken at day 33 from a patient whose treatment included autologous EBV-specific T cells and nivolumab. These receptors originate from a man between 40 and 49 years old with nasopharyngeal carcinoma.

This chain uses TRBV23-1 with TRBJ1-2; D may be TRBD1 (5 bases). TRBV23-1 is placed among ORFs of uncertain function. Trimming cost V 3 bases and J 4 bases, with 12 bases left between them. The CDR3 covers 14 residues. CDR3 nucleotides: TGCGCCAGCAGTCACGACCCTAGGGGCTATGGCTACACCTTC. It is translated as CASSHDPRGYGYTF.

The CDR3 is CASSLEGFGELFF. The CDR3 DNA reads as TGTGCCAGCAGCTTAGAAGGGTTCGGGGAGCTGTTTTTT. V is TRBV7-6 and J is TRBJ2-2; D is uncertain. In germline, CDR1 is SGHVS, CDR2 FNYEAQ. V lost 1 base and J 7 bases, leaving 7 bases between the germline ends. This CDR3 region has 13 residues.

This clone is a singleton in its sample. The V gene is TRBV25-1, the J gene TRBJ2-3; 13 bases are a match to TRBD2. This CDR3 has 11 amino acids. The V gene's germline CDR1 is MGHDK and CDR2 SYGVNS. Trimming took 6 bases from V and 13 from J; bases not matched to a gene: 1. The CDR3 sequence is CASRGLAGKYF. CDR3 DNA sequence: TGTGCCAGCAGGGGACTAGCGGGGAAGTATTTT.

The gene calls are TRBV4-1 and TRBJ2-3; D is perhaps TRBD1 or TRBD2 (5 bases each). Germline values: CDR1 MGHRA, CDR2 YSYEKL. The CDR3 is 15 residues long. V was trimmed by 0 bases and J by 1 base, leaving 8 bases between them. The chain's CDR3 is CASSQDMGGTDTQYF. DNA for the CDR3: TGCGCCAGCAGCCAAGACATGGGGGGCACAGATACGCAGTATTTT.

This rearrangement joins TRBV19 to TRBJ1-2; weak D call: TRBD1 (6 bases). This CDR3 spans 18 amino acids. Trimming cost V 3 bases and J 4 bases, with 24 bases left between them. Germline loops: CDR1 LNHDA, CDR2 SQIVND (reference sequence). CDR3 residues: CASSIIKRTASRGYGYTF. The CDR3, as DNA: TGTGCCAGTAGTATCATTAAACGGACAGCGTCGCGCGGCTATGGCTACACCTTC.

The chain couples TRBV13 to TRBJ1-3; D gene unclear. CDR3 length equals 15 residues. Trimming took off 2 bases at V and 2 bases at J, with 10 bases between the two ends. Germline assignment: CDR1 PRHDT and CDR2 FYEKMQ (reference sequence). CDR3 DNA: TGTGCCAGCAGCTTAAGGGAGAACCCTGGAAACACCATATATTTT. It encodes CASSLRENPGNTIYF. Full variable domain (outside the CDR3, taken from reference TRBV13 and TRBJ1-3): AAGVIQSPRHLIKEKRETATLKCYPIPRHDTVYWYQQGPGQDPQFLISFYEKMQSDKGSIPDRFSAQQFSDYHSELNMSSLELGDSALYFCASSLRENPGNTIYFGEGSWLTVV.

V usage is TRBV24-1 and J usage is TRBJ2-2; TRBD1 aligns across 7 bases. CDR3 length: 17 residues. Germline assignment: CDR1 KGHDR and CDR2 SFDVKD. The junction had 13 bases not matched to a gene; V was cut back by 7 bases and J by 3 bases. The CDR3 spells CATSPGTAYSYTGELFF. DNA of the CDR3: TGTGCCACCAGCCCCGGGACAGCCTATTCTTACACCGGGGAGCTGTTTTTT.

The CDR3 DNA follows: TGTGCCAGCAGTTTATGGGAAGCGGGGGGGCCCGCTTACGAGCAGTACTTC. Translating it yields CASSLWEAGGPAYEQYF. V usage is TRBV28 and J usage is TRBJ2-7; 10 bases align to TRBD2. V dropped 0 bases and J dropped 4; count of bases not matched to a gene: 9. The CDR3 extends over 17 amino acids. Germline assignment: CDR1 MDHEN and CDR2 SYDVKM.

The J gene is TRBJ2-7, the V gene TRBV5-5; D perhaps matches TRBD1 (5 bases). The CDR3 runs 15 residues. Trimming took off 4 bases at V and 2 bases at J, with 16 bases between the two ends. The germline V gene has CDR1 SGHKS and CDR2 YYEKEE (reference sequence). The CDR3 DNA reads TGTGCCAGCAGCCTAAAACAGACAGTCCCCTACGAGCAGTACTTC. Its protein product is CASSLKQTVPYEQYF.

The chain is built from TRBV7-9 and TRBJ2-2; D may correspond to TRBD1 or TRBD2 (5 bases each). Looked up from germline, CDR1 is SEHNR and CDR2 is FQNEAQ (reference sequence). The V and J ends lost 5 bases and 3 bases respectively, with 13 bases between them. The CDR3 is 15 amino acids. The CDR3 nucleotides read TGTGCCAGCAGCCTCGGGACGGGGTACACCGGGGAGCTGTTTTTT. Its protein product is CASSLGTGYTGELFF.

The chain recombines TRBV29-1 with TRBJ2-1; D may be TRBD1 or TRBD2 (7 bases each). Trimming stripped 8 bases from V and 4 bases from J, with 15 bases between. Germline values: CDR1 SQVTM, CDR2 ANQGSEA. This CDR3 is 13 amino acids long. CDR3 in amino acids: CSLQGGVYNEQFF. DNA for the CDR3: TGCAGCCTCCAGGGGGGGGTTTACAATGAGCAGTTCTTC.

The V and J genes are TRBV7-9 and TRBJ2-3; the D call may be TRBD1 or TRBD2 (5 bases each). The ends were cut back, 5 bases at V and 4 bases at J, with 22 bases in the middle. Germline values: CDR1 SEHNR, CDR2 FQNEAQ (reference sequence). The CDR3 runs to 17 residues. For the CDR3, the DNA is TGTGCCAGCAGCCCCCCGGGGCCCCACCGGATCGCAGATACGCAGTATTTT. Translated, it gives CASSPPGPHRIADTQYF.

The chain carries TRBV9 and TRBJ1-1; possible D gene TRBD1, 6 bases. The ends were cut back, 5 bases at V and 4 bases at J, with 12 bases in the middle. Per the germline V gene, CDR1 is SGDLS and CDR2 is YYNGEE. This CDR3 is 13 amino acids long. CDR3 DNA: TGTGCCAGCAGGGCCACAGGGAGCACTGAAGCTTTCTTT. As protein: CASRATGSTEAFF.

The chain couples TRBV2 to TRBJ1-5; the D gene is possibly TRBD1 (6 bases). V was cut by 1 base and J by 0 bases, with 16 bases left in between. CDR3 length equals 18 residues. Germline V gives CDR1 SNHLY, CDR2 FYNNEI. The CDR3 loop is CASSEGGGGDYSNQPQHF. The CDR3 DNA is TGTGCCAGCAGTGAAGGGGGAGGGGGAGACTATAGCAATCAGCCCCAGCATTTT.

This clone was seen a single time. The chain has TRBV27 and TRBJ1-6; possibly TRBD1 for D (5 bases). This CDR3 spans 18 amino acids. Germline CDR1 reads MNHEY; CDR2 reads SMNVEV (reference sequence). V was cut by 0 bases and J by 7 bases, with 19 bases left in between. The CDR3 DNA is TGTGCCAGCAGTTTATCTCGGAGGGGTGGGGCGTTGAATTCACCCCTCCACTTT. Encoded protein: CASSLSRRGGALNSPLHF.

The V gene is TRBV11-1, the J gene TRBJ2-1, with D hard to call. This CDR3 is 12 amino acids long. The V gene lost 3 bases and the J gene lost 8 bases, with 8 bases spanning the gap. In germline, CDR1 is SGHAT, CDR2 FQDESV (reference sequence). The CDR3 DNA sequence: TGTGCCAGCAGCTTTACCGTCCATGAGCAGTTCTTC. Residues: CASSFTVHEQFF.

The V gene is TRBV6-5, the J gene TRBJ1-5; D is perhaps TRBD1 (6 bases). V was shortened by 0 bases and J by 3 bases, with 9 bases between the two germline ends. The CDR3 has 15 residues. CDR1 and CDR2 from the germline V gene are MNHEY and SVGAGI. The CDR3 sequence: CASSYSRGANQPQHF. CDR3 in DNA: TGTGCCAGCAGTTACTCGCGGGGGGCCAATCAGCCCCAGCATTTT.

This clone was picked up many times. The V call is TRBV4-1, the J call TRBJ2-3; TRBD2 might be the D (6 bases). This CDR3 is built from 16 residues. V was shortened by 0 bases and J by 5 bases, with 15 bases between the two germline ends. The germline V gene has CDR1 MGHRA and CDR2 YSYEKL. The DNA of the CDR3 is TGCGCCAGCAGCCAAGAGGCGCTGCGGGGTCTAGATACGCAGTATTTT. This sequence encodes CASSQEALRGLDTQYF.

The J gene is TRBJ2-2, the V gene TRBV4-3; no reliable D call. The V gene's germline CDR1 is LGHNA and CDR2 YSLEER. This CDR3 is 17 amino acids long. Trimming removed 1 base from V and 1 base from J, with 13 bases in between. The CDR3 DNA sequence: TGCGCCAGCAGCCAAGGGATGAGACAAATGAACACCGGGGAGCTGTTTTTT. This encodes CASSQGMRQMNTGELFF.

DNA for the CDR3: TGTGCCAGCACCTCGAGTATTTTTGAGCAGTTCTTC. This gives the protein CASTSSIFEQFF. This chain joins TRBV5-6 and TRBJ2-1; D not certain. Germline V gives CDR1 SGHDT, CDR2 YYEEEE. The CDR3 loop spans 12 amino acids. The germline V and J ends were trimmed by 6 bases and 9 bases, with 13 bases remaining between them.

V gene TRBV4-3 combines with J gene TRBJ2-3; 10 bases are a match to TRBD2. V dropped 2 bases and J dropped 4; count of bases not matched to a gene: 3. Germline V CDR1 and CDR2: LGHNA, YSLEER. CDR3 length: 15 amino acids. The CDR3 nucleotides read TGCGCCAGCAGCCAAAGCGGGGGGGCAGCAGATACGCAGTATTTT. Residues: CASSQSGGAADTQYF.

The chain joins TRBV18 to TRBJ2-7, with 7 nucleotides matching TRBD1. Germline-derived CDR1 and CDR2 are KGHSH and LQKENI. V shed 3 bases, J shed 6 bases, and the junction held 8 bases outside the gene matches. The CDR3 loop spans 14 amino acids. The CDR3 nucleotides are TGTGCCAGCTCACCCACAGGGGCAATACGCGAGCAGTACTTC. This encodes CASSPTGAIREQYF.

The V gene is TRBV6-2 or TRBV6-3, the J gene TRBJ2-7; tentatively, D is TRBD2 (6 bases). The CDR3 runs to 14 residues. Trimming took off 0 bases at V and 0 bases at J, with 6 bases between the two ends. Germline CDR1 is MNHEY and CDR2 is SVGEGT. The chain's CDR3 is CASSYSGGSYEQYF. CDR3 nucleotides: TGTGCCAGCAGTTACTCGGGGGGCTCCTACGAGCAGTACTTC.

This clone was recorded once. V usage is TRBV3-1 (or the pseudogene TRBV3-2) and J usage is TRBJ2-7, with unresolved D. The CDR3 consists of 11 residues. Trimming took 8 bases from V and 2 from J, leaving 7 bases between them. CDR1 LGHDT and CDR2 YNNKEL come from the germline V gene (reference sequence). Written as DNA, the CDR3 is TGTGCCAGCGGTCCTACCTACGAGCAGTACTTC. Translation gives CASGPTYEQYF.

This sequence joins TRBV6-5 and TRBJ2-4, with D possibly called TRBD1 or TRBD2 (5 bases each). Trimming stripped 6 bases from V and 8 bases from J, with 14 bases between. This CDR3 is 13 amino acids long. Germline V gene data show CDR1 as MNHEY and CDR2 as SVGAGI. The CDR3 DNA reads TGTGCCAGCAGCCCGGGAATAGGGGACATTCAGTACTTC. It specifies CASSPGIGDIQYF.